The 2 T cell receptor beta chains in this list originate from one sample, sequenced in a study of T cell responses to AZD1222 COVID-19 vaccine. Repertoires were generated with immunoSEQ multiplex PCR, while TCRdb's copy carries only in-frame clones and drops some. The sample lists roughly 90,000 clones, around 87% occurring once. Sample: peripheral blood, taken 28 days after the second AZD1222 dose. Receptor source: an adult who received the AZD1222 COVID-19 vaccine.

The chain joins TRBV10-3 to TRBJ1-2; the D gene is possibly TRBD1 (6 bases). The CDR3 covers 15 residues. Germline-derived CDR1 and CDR2 are ENHRY and SYGVKD. Trimming shortened V by 7 bases and J by 4 bases, and 19 bases separated the two germline ends. CDR3 DNA: TGTGCCATCAATGAACAACAGGGAGGGTCCTATGGCTACACCTTC. Amino acid sequence: CAINEQQGGSYGYTF.

The chain joins TRBV30 to TRBJ1-1, with D unclear. V lost 2 bases and J lost 2, with 9 bases in between. Germline CDR1 reads GTSNPN; CDR2 reads SVGIG (reference sequence). The CDR3 totals 13 residues. DNA for the CDR3: TGTGCCTGGAGTAGGACGGGCAACACTGAAGCTTTCTTT. The encoded protein is CAWSRTGNTEAFF.